This T cell receptor (beta chain) was sequenced in a study of technical replicates of blood from a handful of donors. The CDR3 consists of 15 residues. Germline CDR1 and CDR2: MNHEY and SMNVEV (reference sequence). The V segment lost 2 bases and the J segment 0 bases; nucleotides outside the gene matches: 4. Some clones are missing from TCRdb's copy, which holds only in-frame ones; the method was immunoSEQ multiplex PCR. The table includes 84,000 or so clones, 97% detected once. Sample: T cells isolated from PBMCs. This clonotype was obtained from a human donor in good health. The gene calls are TRBV27 and TRBJ2-7, with 7 bases fitting TRBD2. CDR3 in DNA: TGTGCCAGCAGTTTAGGGGGGGGACCCTCCTACGAGCAGTACTTC. It encodes CASSLGGGPSYEQYF.